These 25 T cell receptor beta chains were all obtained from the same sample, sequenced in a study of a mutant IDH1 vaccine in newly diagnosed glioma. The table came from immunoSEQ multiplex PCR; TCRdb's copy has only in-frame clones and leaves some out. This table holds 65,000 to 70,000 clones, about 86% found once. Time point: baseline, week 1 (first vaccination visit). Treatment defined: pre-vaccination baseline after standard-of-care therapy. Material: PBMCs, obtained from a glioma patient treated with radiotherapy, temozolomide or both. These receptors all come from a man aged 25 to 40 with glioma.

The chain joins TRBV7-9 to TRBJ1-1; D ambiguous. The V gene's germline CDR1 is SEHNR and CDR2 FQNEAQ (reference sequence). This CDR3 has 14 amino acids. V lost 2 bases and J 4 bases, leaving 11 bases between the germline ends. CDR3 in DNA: TGTGCCAGCAGCTTACTTACTGAGACCACTGAAGCTTTCTTT. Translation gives CASSLLTETTEAFF.

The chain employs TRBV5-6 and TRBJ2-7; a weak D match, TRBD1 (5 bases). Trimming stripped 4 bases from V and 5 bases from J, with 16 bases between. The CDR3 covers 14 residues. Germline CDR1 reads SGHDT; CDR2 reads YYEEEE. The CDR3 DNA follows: TGTGCCAGCAGCCGCCAGGGCCAATTCCACGAGCAGTACTTC. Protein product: CASSRQGQFHEQYF.

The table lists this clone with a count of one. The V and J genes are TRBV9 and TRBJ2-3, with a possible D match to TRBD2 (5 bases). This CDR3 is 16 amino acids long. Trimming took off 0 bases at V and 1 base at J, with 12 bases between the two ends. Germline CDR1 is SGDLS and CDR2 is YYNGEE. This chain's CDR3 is CASSVVGEGGTDTQYF. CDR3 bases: TGTGCCAGCAGCGTAGTGGGTGAGGGCGGCACAGATACGCAGTATTTT.

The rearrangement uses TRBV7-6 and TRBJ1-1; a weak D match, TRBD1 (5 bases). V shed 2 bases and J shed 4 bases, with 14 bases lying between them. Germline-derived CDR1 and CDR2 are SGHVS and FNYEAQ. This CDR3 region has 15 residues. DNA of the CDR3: TGTGCCAGCAGCTTAACGTCTTGGGGCTCCACTGAAGCTTTCTTT. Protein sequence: CASSLTSWGSTEAFF.

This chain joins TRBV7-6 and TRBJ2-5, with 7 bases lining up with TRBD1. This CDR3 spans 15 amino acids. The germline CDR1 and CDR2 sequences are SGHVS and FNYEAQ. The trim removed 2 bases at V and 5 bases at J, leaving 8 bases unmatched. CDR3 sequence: CASSLTRTGRETQYF. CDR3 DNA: TGTGCCAGCAGCTTAACCCGGACAGGTCGGGAGACCCAGTACTTC.

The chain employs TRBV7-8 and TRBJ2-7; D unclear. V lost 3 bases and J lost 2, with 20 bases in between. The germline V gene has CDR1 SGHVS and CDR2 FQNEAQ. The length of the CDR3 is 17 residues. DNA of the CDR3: TGTGCCAGCAGCTTTAGTAGAGTCGCCACTTCTGCCTACGAGCAGTACTTC. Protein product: CASSFSRVATSAYEQYF.

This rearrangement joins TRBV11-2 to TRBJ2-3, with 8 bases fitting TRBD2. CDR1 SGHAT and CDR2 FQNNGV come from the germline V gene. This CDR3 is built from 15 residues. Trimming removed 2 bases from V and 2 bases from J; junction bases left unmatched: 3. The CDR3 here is CASSLLAGTTDTQYF. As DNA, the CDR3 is TGTGCCAGCAGCTTATTAGCGGGGACCACAGATACGCAGTATTTT.

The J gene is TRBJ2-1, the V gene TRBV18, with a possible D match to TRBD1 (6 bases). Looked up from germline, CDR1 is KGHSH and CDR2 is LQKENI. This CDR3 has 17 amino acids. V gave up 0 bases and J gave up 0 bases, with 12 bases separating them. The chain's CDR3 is CASSPPGAQYSYNEQFF. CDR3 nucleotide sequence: TGTGCCAGCTCACCACCGGGGGCGCAATACTCCTACAATGAGCAGTTCTTC.

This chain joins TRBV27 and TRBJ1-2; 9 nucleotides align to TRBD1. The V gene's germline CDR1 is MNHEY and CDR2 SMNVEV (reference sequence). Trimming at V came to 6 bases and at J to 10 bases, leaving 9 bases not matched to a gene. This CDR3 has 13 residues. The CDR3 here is CASRPTGGGDYTF. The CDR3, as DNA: TGTGCCAGCAGACCGACAGGGGGAGGCGACTACACCTTC.

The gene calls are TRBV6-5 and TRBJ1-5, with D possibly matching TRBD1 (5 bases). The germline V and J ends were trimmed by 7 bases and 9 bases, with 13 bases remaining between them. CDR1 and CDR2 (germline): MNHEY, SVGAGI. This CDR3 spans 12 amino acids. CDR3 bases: TGTGCCAGCACGTACGGGACGGCGCCCCAGCATTTT. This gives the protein CASTYGTAPQHF.

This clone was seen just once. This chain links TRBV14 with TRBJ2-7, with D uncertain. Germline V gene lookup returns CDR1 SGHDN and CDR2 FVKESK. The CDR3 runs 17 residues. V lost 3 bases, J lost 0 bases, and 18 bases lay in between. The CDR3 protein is CASSQQHGGLYSYEQYF. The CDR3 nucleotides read TGTGCCAGCAGCCAGCAACATGGTGGGCTTTACTCCTACGAGCAGTACTTC.

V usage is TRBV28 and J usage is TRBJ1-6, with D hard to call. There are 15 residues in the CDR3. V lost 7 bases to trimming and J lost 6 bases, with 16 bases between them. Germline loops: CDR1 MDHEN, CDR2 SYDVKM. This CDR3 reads CASTPAWQFNSPLHF. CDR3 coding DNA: TGTGCCAGCACCCCCGCCTGGCAATTTAATTCACCCCTCCACTTT. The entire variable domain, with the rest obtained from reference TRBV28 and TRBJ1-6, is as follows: DVKVTQSSRYLVKRTGEKVFLECVQDMDHENMFWYRQDPGLGLRLIYFSYDVKMKEKGDIPEGYSVSREKKERFSLILESASTNQTSMYLCASTPAWQFNSPLHFGNGTRLTVT.

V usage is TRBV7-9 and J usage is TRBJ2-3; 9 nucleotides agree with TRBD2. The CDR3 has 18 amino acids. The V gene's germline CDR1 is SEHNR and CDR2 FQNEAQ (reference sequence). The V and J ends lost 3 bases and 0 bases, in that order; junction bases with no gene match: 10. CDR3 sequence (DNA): TGTGCCAGCAGCTTCCCGGGAGCTAGCGGGGATAGCACAGATACGCAGTATTTT. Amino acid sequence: CASSFPGASGDSTDTQYF.

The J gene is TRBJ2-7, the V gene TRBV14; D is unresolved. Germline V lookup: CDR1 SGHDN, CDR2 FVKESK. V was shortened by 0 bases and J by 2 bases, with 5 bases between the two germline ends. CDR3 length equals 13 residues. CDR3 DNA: TGTGCCAGCAGCCAAGATAAGCCCTACGAGCAGTACTTC. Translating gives CASSQDKPYEQYF.

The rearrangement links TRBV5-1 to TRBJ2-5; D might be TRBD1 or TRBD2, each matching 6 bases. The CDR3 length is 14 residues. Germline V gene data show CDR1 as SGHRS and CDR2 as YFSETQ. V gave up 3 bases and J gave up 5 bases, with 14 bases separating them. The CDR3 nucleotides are TGCGCCAGCAGCTGGGGACATCGGGAGGAGACCCAGTACTTC. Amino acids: CASSWGHREETQYF.

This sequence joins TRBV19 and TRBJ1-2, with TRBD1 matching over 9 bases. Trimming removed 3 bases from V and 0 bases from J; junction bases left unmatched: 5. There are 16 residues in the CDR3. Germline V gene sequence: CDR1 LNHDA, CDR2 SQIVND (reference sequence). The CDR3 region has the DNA TGTGCCAGTAGTATGAGGACAGGGGATCCTAACTATGGCTACACCTTC. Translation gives CASSMRTGDPNYGYTF.

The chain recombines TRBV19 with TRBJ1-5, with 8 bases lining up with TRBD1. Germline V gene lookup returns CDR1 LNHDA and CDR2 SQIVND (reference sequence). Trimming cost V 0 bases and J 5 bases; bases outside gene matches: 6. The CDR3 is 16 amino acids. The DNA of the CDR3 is TGTGCCAGTAGTATAGATTGGACAGGGATCTATCAGCCCCAGCATTTT. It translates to CASSIDWTGIYQPQHF.

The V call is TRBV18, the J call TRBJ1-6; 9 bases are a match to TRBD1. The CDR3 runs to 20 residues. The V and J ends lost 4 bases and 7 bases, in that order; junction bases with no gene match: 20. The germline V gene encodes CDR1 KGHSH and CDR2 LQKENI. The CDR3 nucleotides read TGTGCCAGCTCACTCGTACACAGGGGGCGTGTGGGGAACATCAATTCACCCCTCCACTTT. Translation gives CASSLVHRGRVGNINSPLHF.

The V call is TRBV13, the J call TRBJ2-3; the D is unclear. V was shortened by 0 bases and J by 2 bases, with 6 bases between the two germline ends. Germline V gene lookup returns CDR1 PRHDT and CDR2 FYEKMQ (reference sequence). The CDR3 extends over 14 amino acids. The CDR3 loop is CASSLGAFTDTQYF. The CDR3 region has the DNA TGTGCCAGCAGCTTAGGCGCGTTCACAGATACGCAGTATTTT.

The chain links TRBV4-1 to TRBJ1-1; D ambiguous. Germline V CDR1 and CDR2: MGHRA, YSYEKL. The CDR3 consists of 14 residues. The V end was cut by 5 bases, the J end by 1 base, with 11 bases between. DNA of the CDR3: TGCGCCAGCAGCGGACCTTTACGGAACACTGAAGCTTTCTTT. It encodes CASSGPLRNTEAFF.

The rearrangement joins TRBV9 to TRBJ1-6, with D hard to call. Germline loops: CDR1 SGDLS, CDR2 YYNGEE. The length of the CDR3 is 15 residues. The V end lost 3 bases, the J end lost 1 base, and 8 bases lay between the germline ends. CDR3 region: CASSEGQSYNSPLHF. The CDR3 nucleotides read TGTGCCAGCAGCGAAGGGCAGTCCTATAATTCACCCCTCCACTTT.

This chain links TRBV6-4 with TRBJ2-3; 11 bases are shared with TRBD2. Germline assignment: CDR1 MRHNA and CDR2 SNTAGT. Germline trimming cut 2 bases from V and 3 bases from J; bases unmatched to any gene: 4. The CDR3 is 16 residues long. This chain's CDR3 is CASSDVASGGTDTQYF. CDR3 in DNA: TGTGCCAGCAGTGACGTCGCTAGCGGGGGGACAGATACGCAGTATTTT.

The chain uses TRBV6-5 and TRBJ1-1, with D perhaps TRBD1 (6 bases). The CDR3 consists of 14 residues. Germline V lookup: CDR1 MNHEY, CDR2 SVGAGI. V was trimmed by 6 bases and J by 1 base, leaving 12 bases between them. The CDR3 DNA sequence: TGTGCCAGCAGCGGAAGGGGACAGAACACTGAAGCTTTCTTT. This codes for CASSGRGQNTEAFF.

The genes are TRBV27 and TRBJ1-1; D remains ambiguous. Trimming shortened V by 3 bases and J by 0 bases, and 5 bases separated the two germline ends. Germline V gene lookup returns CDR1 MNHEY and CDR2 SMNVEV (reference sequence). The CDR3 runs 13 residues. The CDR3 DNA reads TGTGCCAGCAGTTTTACTATGAACACTGAAGCTTTCTTT. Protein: CASSFTMNTEAFF.

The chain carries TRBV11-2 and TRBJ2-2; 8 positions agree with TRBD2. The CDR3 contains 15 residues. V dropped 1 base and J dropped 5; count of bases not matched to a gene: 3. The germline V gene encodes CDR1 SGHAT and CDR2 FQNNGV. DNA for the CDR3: TGTGCCAGCAGCTTAGCGGGGGGGATAACCGGGGAGCTGTTTTTT. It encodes CASSLAGGITGELFF.